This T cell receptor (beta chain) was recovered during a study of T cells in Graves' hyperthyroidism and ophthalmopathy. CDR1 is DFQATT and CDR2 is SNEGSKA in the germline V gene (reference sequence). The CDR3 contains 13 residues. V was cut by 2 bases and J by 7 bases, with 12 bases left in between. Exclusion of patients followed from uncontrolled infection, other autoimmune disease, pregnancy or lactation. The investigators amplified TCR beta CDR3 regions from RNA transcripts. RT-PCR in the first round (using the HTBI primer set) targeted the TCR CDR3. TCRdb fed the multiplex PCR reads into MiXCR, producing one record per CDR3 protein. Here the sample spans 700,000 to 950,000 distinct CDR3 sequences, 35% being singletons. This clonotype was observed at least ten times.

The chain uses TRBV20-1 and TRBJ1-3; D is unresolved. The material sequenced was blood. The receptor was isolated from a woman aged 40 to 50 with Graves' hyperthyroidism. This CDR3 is CSARPGPANTIYF. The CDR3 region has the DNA TGCAGTGCTAGACCCGGACCTGCCAACACCATATATTTT.